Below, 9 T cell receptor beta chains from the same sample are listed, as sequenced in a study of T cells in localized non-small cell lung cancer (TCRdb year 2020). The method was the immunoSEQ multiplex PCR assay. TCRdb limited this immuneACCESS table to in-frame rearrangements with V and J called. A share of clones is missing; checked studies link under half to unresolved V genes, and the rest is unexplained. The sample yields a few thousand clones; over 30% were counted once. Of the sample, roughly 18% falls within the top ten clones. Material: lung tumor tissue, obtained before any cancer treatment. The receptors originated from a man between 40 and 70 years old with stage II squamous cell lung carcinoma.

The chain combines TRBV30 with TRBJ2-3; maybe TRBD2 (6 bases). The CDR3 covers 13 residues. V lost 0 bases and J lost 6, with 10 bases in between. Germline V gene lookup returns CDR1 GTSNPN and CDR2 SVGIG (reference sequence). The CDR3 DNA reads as TGTGCCTGGAGTGTACCTGGGGGGGATACGCAGTATTTT. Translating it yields CAWSVPGGDTQYF.

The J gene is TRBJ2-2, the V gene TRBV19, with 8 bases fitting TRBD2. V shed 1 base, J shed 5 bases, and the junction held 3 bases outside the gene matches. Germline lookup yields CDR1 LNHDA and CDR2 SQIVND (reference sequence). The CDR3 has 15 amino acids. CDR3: CASSIASGGTGELFF. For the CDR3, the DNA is TGTGCCAGTAGTATAGCCAGCGGGGGAACCGGGGAGCTGTTTTTT.

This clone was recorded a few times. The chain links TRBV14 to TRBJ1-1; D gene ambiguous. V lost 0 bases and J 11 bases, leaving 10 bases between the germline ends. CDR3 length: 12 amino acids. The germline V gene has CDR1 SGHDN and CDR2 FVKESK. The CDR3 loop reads CASSQDRRLAFF. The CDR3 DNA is TGTGCCAGCAGCCAAGATCGAAGGTTGGCTTTCTTT.

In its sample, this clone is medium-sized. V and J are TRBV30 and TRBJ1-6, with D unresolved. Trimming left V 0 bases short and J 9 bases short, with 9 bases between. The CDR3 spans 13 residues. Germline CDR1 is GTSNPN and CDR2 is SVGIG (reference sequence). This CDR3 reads CAWSVSPFSPLHF. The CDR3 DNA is TGTGCCTGGAGTGTAAGCCCCTTTTCACCCCTCCACTTT.

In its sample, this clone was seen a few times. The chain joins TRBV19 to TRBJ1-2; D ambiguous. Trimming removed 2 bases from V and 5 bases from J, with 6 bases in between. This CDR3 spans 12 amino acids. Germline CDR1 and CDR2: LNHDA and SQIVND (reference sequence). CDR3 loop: CASSISVYGYTF. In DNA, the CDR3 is TGTGCCAGTAGTATATCGGTATATGGCTACACCTTC.

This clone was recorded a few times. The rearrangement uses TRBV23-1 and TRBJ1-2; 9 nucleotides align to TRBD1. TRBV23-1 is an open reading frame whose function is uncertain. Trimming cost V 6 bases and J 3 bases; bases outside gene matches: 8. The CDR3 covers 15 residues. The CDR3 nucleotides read TGCGCCAGCAGCCAAAAGACAGGGGGAGACTATGGCTACACCTTC. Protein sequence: CASSQKTGGDYGYTF.

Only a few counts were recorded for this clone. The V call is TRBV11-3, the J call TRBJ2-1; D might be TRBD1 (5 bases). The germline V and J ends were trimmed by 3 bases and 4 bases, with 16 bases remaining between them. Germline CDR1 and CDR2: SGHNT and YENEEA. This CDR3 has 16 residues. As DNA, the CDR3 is TGTGCCAGCAGCTTGGATACAGGCTCTAGATACAATGAGCAGTTCTTC. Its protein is CASSLDTGSRYNEQFF. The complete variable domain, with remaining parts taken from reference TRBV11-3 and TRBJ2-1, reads EAGVVQSPRYKIIEKKQPVAFWCNPISGHNTLYWYLQNLGQGPELLIRYENEEAVDDSQLPKDRFSAERLKGVDSTLKIQPAELGDSAVYLCASSLDTGSRYNEQFFGPGTRLTVL.

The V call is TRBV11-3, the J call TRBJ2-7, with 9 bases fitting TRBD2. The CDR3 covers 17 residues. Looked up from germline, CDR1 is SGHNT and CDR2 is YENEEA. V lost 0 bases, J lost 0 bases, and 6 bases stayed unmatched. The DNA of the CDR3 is TGTGCCAGCAGCTTAGAGTTCCTAGCGGGGATCTCCTACGAGCAGTACTTC. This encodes CASSLEFLAGISYEQYF.

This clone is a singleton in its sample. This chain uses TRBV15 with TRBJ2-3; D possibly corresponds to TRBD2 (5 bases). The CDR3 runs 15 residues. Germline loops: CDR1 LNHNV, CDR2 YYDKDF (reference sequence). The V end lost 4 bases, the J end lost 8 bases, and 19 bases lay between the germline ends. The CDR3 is CATSILGRVGGTQYF. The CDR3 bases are TGTGCCACCAGCATCTTAGGAAGGGTTGGAGGTACGCAGTATTTT.